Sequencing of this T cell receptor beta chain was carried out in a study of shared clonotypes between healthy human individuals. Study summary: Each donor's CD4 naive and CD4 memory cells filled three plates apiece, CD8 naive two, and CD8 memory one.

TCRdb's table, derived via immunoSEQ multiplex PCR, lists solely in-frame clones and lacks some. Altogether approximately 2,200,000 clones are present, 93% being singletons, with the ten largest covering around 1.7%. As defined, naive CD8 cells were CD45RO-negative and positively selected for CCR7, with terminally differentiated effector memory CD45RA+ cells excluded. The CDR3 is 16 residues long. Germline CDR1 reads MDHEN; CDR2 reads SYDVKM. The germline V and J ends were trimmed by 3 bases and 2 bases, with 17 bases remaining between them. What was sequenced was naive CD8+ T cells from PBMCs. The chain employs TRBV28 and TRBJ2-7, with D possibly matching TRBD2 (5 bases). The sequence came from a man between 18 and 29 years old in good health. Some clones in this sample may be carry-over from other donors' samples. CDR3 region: CASSFPDGLDTYEQYF. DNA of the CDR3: TGTGCCAGCAGTTTCCCCGACGGACTGGATACCTACGAGCAGTACTTC. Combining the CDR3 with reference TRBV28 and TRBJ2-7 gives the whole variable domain DVKVTQSSRYLVKRTGEKVFLECVQDMDHENMFWYRQDPGLGLRLIYFSYDVKMKEKGDIPEGYSVSREKKERFSLILESASTNQTSMYLCASSFPDGLDTYEQYFGPGTRLTVT.